Listed below are T cell receptor beta chains from one sample, sequenced in a study of T cell responses to AZD1222 COVID-19 vaccine. Only in-frame clones appear in the TCRdb table, and some are missing; sequencing was by immunoSEQ multiplex PCR. The sample comprises some 180,000 clones, approximately 92% of which are singletons, and 1.5% to 2% rests with the top ten. The sample consisted of peripheral blood, taken on day 0 of AZD1222 vaccination. Every receptor here comes from an adult in good health. Each CDR3 is given with its conserved first and last residue. D genes are given only for firm matches. Clone sizes are given selectively: once, few, many, or a class where the clone is expanded.

TRBV4-3	NA	TRBJ2-1	NA	TGCGCCAGCAGCCAAGATAGGTGGCGGGGTAACAATGAGCAGTTCTTC	CASSQDRWRGNNEQFF
TRBV5-4	NA	TRBJ1-1	NA	TGTGCCAGCTCGAGGCGGGGATGGGGGACTGAAGCTTTCTTT	CASSRRGWGTEAFF
TRBV24-1	NA	TRBJ1-1	NA	TGTGCCACCAGTGGTTTGAAGGGTGAAGCTTTCTTT	CATSGLKGEAFF
TRBV15	NA	TRBJ1-2	TRBD1	TGTGCCACCAGCGGGAGGGACAGCTCTAACTATGGCTACACCTTC	CATSGRDSSNYGYTF
TRBV29-1	NA	TRBJ1-1	NA	TGCAGCGTTGCGATTTCTGGTGGGGAGGGGGCTTTCTTT	CSVAISGGEGAFF
TRBV5-1	NA	TRBJ2-7	NA	TGCGCCAGCAGCTTGGTTGGTAGCGCACCCTACGAGCAGTACTTC	CASSLVGSAPYEQYF
TRBV18	NA	TRBJ2-1	TRBD2	TGTGCCAGCTCACCACTGGCACGGGCTAGCGGGGCCCTTAGGAATGAGCAGTTCTTC	CASSPLARASGALRNEQFF
TRBV6-5	NA	TRBJ1-2	NA	TGTGCCAGCAACCCGACAGCCCACAGCTATGGCTACACCTTC	CASNPTAHSYGYTF
TRBV6-2/TRBV6-3	NA	TRBJ1-3	NA	TGTGCCAGCAGTTACTCGCCGGAGTCTGGAAACACCATATATTTT	CASSYSPESGNTIYF
TRBV21-1	NA	TRBJ1-5	NA	TGTGCCAGCAGCAAAGTCTTCCCAGGGGGAAGCAATCAGCCCCAGCATTTT	CASSKVFPGGSNQPQHF
TRBV7-3	NA	TRBJ2-2	TRBD2	TGTGCCAGCAGCTTAAGCAGCGGGGGGTACACCGGGGAGCTGTTTTTT	CASSLSSGGYTGELFF
TRBV9	NA	TRBJ2-3	NA	TGTGCCAGCAGCGTTGGGTACACAGATACGCAGTATTTT	CASSVGYTDTQYF
TRBV27	NA	TRBJ1-4	NA	TGTGCCAGCTCCGACAGGTATAATGAAAAACTGTTTTTT	CASSDRYNEKLFF
TRBV11-1	NA	TRBJ2-3	NA	TGTGCCAGCAGCCCGCAGAGCACAGATACGCAGTATTTT	CASSPQSTDTQYF
TRBV27	NA	TRBJ1-1	NA	TGTGCCAGCAGTTGGGCAGGAGAAGCTTTCTTT	CASSWAGEAFF
TRBV7-9	NA	TRBJ2-7	NA	TGTGCCAGCAGCTTAGCAGGGCCTGGGTACGAGCAGTACTTC	CASSLAGPGYEQYF
TRBV19	NA	TRBJ2-3	NA	TGTGCCAGTAATCCGGGAACTTTACTAGCAGATACGCAGTATTTT	CASNPGTLLADTQYF
TRBV5-6	NA	TRBJ2-1	NA	TGTGCCAGCAGCCGCCGGGTCTCCTGGGGTGAGCAGTTCTTC	CASSRRVSWGEQFF
TRBV12-3/TRBV12-4	NA	TRBJ2-7	NA	TGTGCCAGCAGTTTACGACAGCACTACGAGCAGTACTTC	CASSLRQHYEQYF
TRBV27	NA	TRBJ2-7	NA	TGTGCCAGCAGTTTGACAGGCTCCTACGAGCAGTACTTC	CASSLTGSYEQYF
TRBV9	NA	TRBJ2-5	NA	TGTGCCAGCAGCGTAGTGGGAGAGACCCAGTACTTC	CASSVVGETQYF
TRBV27	NA	TRBJ1-5	NA	TGTGCCAGCAGTTTAGGGGGGGCCTATCAGCCCCAGCATTTT	CASSLGGAYQPQHF
TRBV21-1	NA	TRBJ1-6	NA	TGTGCCAGCAAGATTCAGGGGTGGGGGTCACCCCTCCACTTT	CASKIQGWGSPLHF
TRBV18	NA	TRBJ2-7	TRBD2	TGTGCCAGCTCACCATCACTAGCGGGAGCCTACGAGCAGTACTTC	CASSPSLAGAYEQYF
TRBV5-5	NA	TRBJ2-7	TRBD2	TGTGCCAGCAGCCCAACACTAGCGGGGCCCTACGAGCAGTACTTC	CASSPTLAGPYEQYF
TRBV30	NA	TRBJ2-5	TRBD1	TGTGCCTGGAGTGCCGGGACAGGGCGCGGGAGAGAGACCCAGTACTTC	CAWSAGTGRGRETQYF
TRBV6-5	NA	TRBJ2-3	NA	TGTGCCAGCAGGGACAGAACTAGCACAGATACGCAGTATTTT	CASRDRTSTDTQYF
TRBV24-1	NA	TRBJ2-2	NA	TGTGCCACCAGTGATTCCCGACAGCCTACGAACACCGGGGAGCTGTTTTTT	CATSDSRQPTNTGELFF
TRBV29-1	NA	TRBJ1-1	TRBD1	TGCAGCGGCGGACAGAAGGGGGCCGAAGCTTTCTTT	CSGGQKGAEAFF
TRBV15	NA	TRBJ2-1	NA	TGTGCCACCAGCATCCCCAAGACAGACGTAAGGAATGAGCAGTTCTTC	CATSIPKTDVRNEQFF
TRBV4-1	NA	TRBJ2-1	NA	TGCGCCAGCAGTCCCCCCCAAAGCTCCTACAATGAGCAGTTCTTC	CASSPPQSSYNEQFF
TRBV5-5	NA	TRBJ2-5	NA	TGTGCCAGCAGCTTGGGCCCCCGGGGGGAGACCCAGTACTTC	CASSLGPRGETQYF
TRBV2	NA	TRBJ1-4	TRBD1	TGTGCCAGCGGGACAGTTTCCAGGGAAAAACTGTTTTTT	CASGTVSREKLFF
TRBV7-2	NA	TRBJ2-7	NA	TGTGCCAGCAGCACCTATCTCGATCACGAGCAGTACTTC	CASSTYLDHEQYF
TRBV19	NA	TRBJ1-3	NA	TGTGCCAGTAGTATTTGGGGGACTGGAAACACCATATATTTT	CASSIWGTGNTIYF
TRBV9	NA	TRBJ2-3	NA	TGTGCCAGCAGCGTAGCTGAAGGGGGGAGGACAGATACGCAGTATTTT	CASSVAEGGRTDTQYF
TRBV10-2	NA	TRBJ1-1	NA	TGCGCCAGCAGTGAATTGGTTGGGATGAACACTGAAGCTTTCTTT	CASSELVGMNTEAFF
TRBV7-3	NA	TRBJ2-1	TRBD2	TGTGCCAGCAGCGCAACTAGCGGGAGATGGAATGAGCAGTTCTTC	CASSATSGRWNEQFF
TRBV6-5	NA	TRBJ1-3	TRBD1	TGTGCCAGCAGTATACAGGGGGCATCGGGAAACACCATATATTTT	CASSIQGASGNTIYF
TRBV28	NA	TRBJ1-2	NA	TGTGCCAGCAGGGTCGGGGGCAGGGCGAAGAACTATGGCTACACCTTC	CASRVGGRAKNYGYTF
TRBV3-1/TRBV3-2	NA	TRBJ1-2	TRBD1	TGTGCCAGCAGCCAATTCGGGCAGGGGGCGGTTGGCTACACCTTC	CASSQFGQGAVGYTF
TRBV5-1	NA	TRBJ1-1	NA	TGCGCCAGCAGCTTGTCCGGGGGGAACACTGAAGCTTTCTTT	CASSLSGGNTEAFF
TRBV29-1	NA	TRBJ1-2	NA	TGCAGCGTTGCGGGCTACACCTTC	CSVAGYTF
TRBV10-2	NA	TRBJ1-6	NA	TGCGCCAGCAGTGCTCTACAACTTAATTCACCCCTCCACTTT	CASSALQLNSPLHF
TRBV18	NA	TRBJ2-1	NA	TGTGCCAGCTCACCACAGGACGGGGGCGGGCAGTTCTTC	CASSPQDGGGQFF
TRBV5-1	NA	TRBJ1-3	NA	TGCGCCAGCCGTTCCCCCGGAAACACCATATATTTT	CASRSPGNTIYF
TRBV5-1	NA	TRBJ2-7	NA	TGCGCCAGCAGCTTGGAATTATTCAGCTCCTACGAGCAGTACTTC	CASSLELFSSYEQYF
TRBV5-1	NA	TRBJ1-2	NA	TGCGCCAGCAGCTTGGAGGGGTGGAGTGGCTACACCTTC	CASSLEGWSGYTF
TRBV3-1/TRBV3-2	once	TRBJ1-6	NA	TGTGCCAGCAGCCGGTCCGGGGGATCACCCCTCCACTTT	CASSRSGGSPLHF
TRBV7-8	NA	TRBJ2-1	NA	TGTGCCAGCAGCTTAGGGGCTAGCGATCATGAGCAGTTCTTC	CASSLGASDHEQFF
TRBV24-1	NA	TRBJ2-3	NA	TGTGCCACCAGTGGCTGGGGGACAGATACGCAGTATTTT	CATSGWGTDTQYF
TRBV30	NA	TRBJ1-2	NA	TGTGCCTGGAGTGCTCCGGACCGATACTATGGCTACACCTTC	CAWSAPDRYYGYTF
TRBV20-1	NA	TRBJ1-2	NA	TGCAGTGCTAGAGCGCGGTATGGCTACACCTTC	CSARARYGYTF
TRBV5-1	NA	TRBJ2-7	NA	TGCGCCAGCAGCTCCGCCCTGACGAATTACGAGCAGTACTTC	CASSSALTNYEQYF